This T cell receptor beta chain was observed in a study of blood T cell repertoires in COVID-19. In the study overall: Acute and convalescent COVID-19 samples came from the United States, Italy and Spain.

Participants had their cohort set by participant-reported clinical history. Methods used by the authors: Using reference gene primer amplification, nucleated cell counts were estimated. The method was immunoSEQ multiplex PCR; TCRdb's version includes in-frame clones alone and lacks a portion of them. The V and J calls and the clone size are those of that table, but D and trimming were determined from the DNA. The table lists approximately 200,000 clones, approximately 80% of them singletons. Germline CDR1 is LGHNA and CDR2 is YNFKEQ. This CDR3 has 15 amino acids. The germline V and J ends were trimmed by 0 bases and 4 bases, with 12 bases remaining between them.

The receptor was isolated from a man in his forties or fifties who had recovered from COVID-19. Sequences were obtained from PBMCs or T cells enriched from blood (not recorded which). The chain is built from TRBV4-2 and TRBJ2-5; the D gene is possibly TRBD1 (6 bases). This CDR3 reads CASSQDQGTPETQYF. As DNA, the CDR3 is TGTGCCAGCAGCCAAGATCAGGGGACCCCAGAGACCCAGTACTTC.